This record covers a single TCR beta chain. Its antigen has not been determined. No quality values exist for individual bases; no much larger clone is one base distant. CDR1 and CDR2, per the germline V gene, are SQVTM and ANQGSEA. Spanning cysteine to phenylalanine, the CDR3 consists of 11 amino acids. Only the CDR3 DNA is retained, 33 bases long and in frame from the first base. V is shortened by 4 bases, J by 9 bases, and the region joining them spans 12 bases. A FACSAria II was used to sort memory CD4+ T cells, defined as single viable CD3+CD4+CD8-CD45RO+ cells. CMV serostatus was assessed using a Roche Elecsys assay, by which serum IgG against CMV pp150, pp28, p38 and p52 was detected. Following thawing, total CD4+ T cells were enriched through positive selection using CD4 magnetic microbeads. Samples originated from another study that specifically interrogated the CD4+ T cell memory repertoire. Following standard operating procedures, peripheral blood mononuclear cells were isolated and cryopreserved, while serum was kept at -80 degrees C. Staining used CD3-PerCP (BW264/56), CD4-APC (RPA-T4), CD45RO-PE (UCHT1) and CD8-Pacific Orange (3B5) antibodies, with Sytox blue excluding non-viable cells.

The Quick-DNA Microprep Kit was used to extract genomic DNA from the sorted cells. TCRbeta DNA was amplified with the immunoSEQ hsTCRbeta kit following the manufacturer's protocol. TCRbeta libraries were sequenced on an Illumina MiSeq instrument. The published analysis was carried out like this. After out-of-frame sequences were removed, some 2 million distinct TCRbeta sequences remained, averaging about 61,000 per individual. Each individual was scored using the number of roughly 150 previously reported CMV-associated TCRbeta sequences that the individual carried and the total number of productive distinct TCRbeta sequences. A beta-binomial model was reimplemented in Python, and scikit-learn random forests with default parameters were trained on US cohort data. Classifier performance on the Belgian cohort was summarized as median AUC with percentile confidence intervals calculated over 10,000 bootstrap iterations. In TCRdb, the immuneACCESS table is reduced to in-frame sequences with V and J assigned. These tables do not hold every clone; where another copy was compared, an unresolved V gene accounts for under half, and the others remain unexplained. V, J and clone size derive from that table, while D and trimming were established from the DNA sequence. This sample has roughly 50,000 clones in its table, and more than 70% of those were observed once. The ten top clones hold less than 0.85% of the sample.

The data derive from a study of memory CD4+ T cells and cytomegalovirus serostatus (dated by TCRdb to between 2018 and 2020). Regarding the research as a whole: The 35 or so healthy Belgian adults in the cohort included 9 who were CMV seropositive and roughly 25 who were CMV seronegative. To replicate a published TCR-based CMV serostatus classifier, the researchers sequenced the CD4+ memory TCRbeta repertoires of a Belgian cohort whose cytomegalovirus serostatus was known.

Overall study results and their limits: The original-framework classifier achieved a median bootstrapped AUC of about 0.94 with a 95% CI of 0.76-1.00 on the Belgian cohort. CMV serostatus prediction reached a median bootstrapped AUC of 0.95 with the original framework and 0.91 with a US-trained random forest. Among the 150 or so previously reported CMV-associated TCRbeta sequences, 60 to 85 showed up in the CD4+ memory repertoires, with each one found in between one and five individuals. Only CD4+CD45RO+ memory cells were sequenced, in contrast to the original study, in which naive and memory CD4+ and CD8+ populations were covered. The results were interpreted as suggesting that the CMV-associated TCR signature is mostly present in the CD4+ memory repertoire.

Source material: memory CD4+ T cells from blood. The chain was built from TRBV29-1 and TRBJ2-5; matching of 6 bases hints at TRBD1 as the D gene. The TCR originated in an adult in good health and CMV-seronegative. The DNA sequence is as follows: TGCAGCGTTGCGACAGGTGGACCCCAGTACTTC. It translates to CSVATGGPQYF.